The 31 T cell receptor beta chains below were found in one sample sequenced in a study of T cell changes during pregnancy in multiple sclerosis. Here immunoSEQ multiplex PCR was the method, and the copy in TCRdb shows in-frame clones only, minus some. The data show tens of thousands of clones, under 90% seen once. The material sequenced was CD8+ T cells from peripheral blood mononuclear cells, taken after pregnancy. These receptors originate from a female donor with multiple sclerosis, enrolled in a pregnancy study.

The V and J genes are TRBV11-2 and TRBJ2-1; D is possibly TRBD2 (5 bases). The germline CDR1 and CDR2 sequences are SGHAT and FQNNGV. The CDR3 extends over 14 amino acids. The V and J ends lost 3 bases and 8 bases respectively, with 14 bases between them. CDR3 residues: CASSLGAGRDEQFF. The DNA of the CDR3 is TGTGCCAGCAGCTTGGGAGCCGGGCGCGATGAGCAGTTCTTC.

This chain joins TRBV20-1 and TRBJ1-5; D unresolved. The V and J ends lost 3 bases and 5 bases respectively, with 5 bases between them. CDR1 and CDR2 from the germline V gene are DFQATT and SNEGSKA (reference sequence). This CDR3 contains 11 residues. CDR3: CSASGDQPQHF. The CDR3 DNA reads TGCAGTGCTAGCGGGGATCAGCCCCAGCATTTT.

The chain couples TRBV7-2 to TRBJ2-7, with D tentatively TRBD2 (6 bases). V lost 4 bases and J 2 bases, leaving 18 bases between the germline ends. Germline lookup yields CDR1 SGHTA and CDR2 FQGNSA. The CDR3 covers 16 residues. For the CDR3, the DNA is TGTGCCAGCAGCTGGGGGGAAGGGCAGTTCCCCTACGAGCAGTACTTC. This translates into CASSWGEGQFPYEQYF.

This chain joins TRBV6-1 and TRBJ2-1, with 7 bases identical to TRBD2. The CDR3 sequence is 14 residues long. CDR1 and CDR2 (germline): MNHNS, SASEGT. Trimming cost V 7 bases and J 3 bases; bases outside gene matches: 6. The CDR3 DNA sequence: TGTGCCAGCACCCAAGGACTAGACTACAATGAGCAGTTCTTC. This translates into CASTQGLDYNEQFF.

The chain combines TRBV27 with TRBJ2-1; D may be TRBD1 (6 bases). Per the germline V gene, CDR1 is MNHEY and CDR2 is SMNVEV (reference sequence). Deletions cut 7 bases from V and 9 bases from J, with 22 bases between. The CDR3 consists of 15 residues. Written as DNA, the CDR3 is TGTGCCAGCACCCATGGAACGTCAGGGGCGCTTGAGCAGTTCTTC. Amino acids: CASTHGTSGALEQFF.

The V gene is TRBV5-4, the J gene TRBJ2-3, with 11 bases that match TRBD2. This CDR3 spans 14 amino acids. V gave up 4 bases and J gave up 4 bases; unmatched junction bases: 2. The germline gives CDR1 SGHNT, CDR2 YYREEE (reference sequence). CDR3 DNA sequence: TGTGCCAGCAGCCTGGGACTAGCGGCAGATACGCAGTATTTT. As protein: CASSLGLAADTQYF.

The chain is built from TRBV4-3 and TRBJ1-1, with a tentative D call TRBD1 (5 bases). This CDR3 has 16 residues. Trimming took off 0 bases at V and 4 bases at J, with 15 bases between the two ends. CDR1 and CDR2 (germline): LGHNA, YSLEER. CDR3 DNA: TGCGCCAGCAGCCAAGAGGTCCAGGGATGGGTCACTGAAGCTTTCTTT. It codes for CASSQEVQGWVTEAFF.

J is TRBJ2-3 and V is TRBV19; TRBD2 matches 10 bases. Unmatched junction bases numbered 8, after V lost 6 bases and J lost 5 bases. Germline V gives CDR1 LNHDA, CDR2 SQIVND (reference sequence). The CDR3 loop spans 15 amino acids. The CDR3 DNA follows: TGTGCCAGTAGCCAACCCCGACTAGCGGGAGATACGCAGTATTTT. This gives the protein CASSQPRLAGDTQYF.

V usage is TRBV10-3 and J usage is TRBJ2-1; TRBD1 might be the D (6 bases). CDR1 is ENHRY and CDR2 is SYGVKD in the germline V gene. The V gene lost 11 bases and the J gene lost 10 bases, with 21 bases spanning the gap. CDR3 length equals 13 residues. As DNA, the CDR3 is TGTGCCGTCCGGGACATCACGCAAGGGGAGCAGTTCTTC. This encodes CAVRDITQGEQFF.

The chain combines TRBV19 with TRBJ2-5, with a weak D call TRBD2 (5 bases). This CDR3 contains 13 residues. V lost 5 bases to trimming and J lost 5 bases, with 12 bases between them. Germline V gives CDR1 LNHDA, CDR2 SQIVND (reference sequence). Written as DNA, the CDR3 is TGTGCCAGTAGTGACTACCTAGGGGAGACCCAGTACTTC. Encoded protein: CASSDYLGETQYF.

V gene TRBV2 combines with J gene TRBJ2-3, with 8 nucleotides matching TRBD2. This CDR3 is built from 15 residues. Germline V gene lookup returns CDR1 SNHLY and CDR2 FYNNEI. Trimming at V came to 6 bases and at J to 6 bases, leaving 11 bases not matched to a gene. For the CDR3, the DNA is TGTGCCAGCAGGGCCGGGGGGGCGGGGTTGGATACGCAGTATTTT. Amino acid sequence: CASRAGGAGLDTQYF.

The chain combines TRBV28 with TRBJ2-2; D unclear. Germline-derived CDR1 and CDR2 are MDHEN and SYDVKM. CDR3 length: 16 residues. The V end lost 0 bases, the J end lost 0 bases, and 8 bases lay between the germline ends. The chain's CDR3 is CASSLWRNTNTGELFF. The CDR3 DNA reads as TGTGCCAGCAGTTTATGGAGGAATACGAACACCGGGGAGCTGTTTTTT.

V usage is TRBV19 and J usage is TRBJ2-2; the D gene is possibly TRBD2 (6 bases). The CDR3 length is 13 residues. With 6 bases removed from V and 6 bases from J, the gap between germline ends came to 11 bases. The germline CDR1 and CDR2 sequences are LNHDA and SQIVND (reference sequence). CDR3 nucleotides: TGTGCCAGTAGGGACTATGGTCCCGGGGAGCTGTTTTTT. Protein product: CASRDYGPGELFF.

A single count supports this clone. The J gene is TRBJ1-2, the V gene TRBV27; TRBD1 aligns across 7 bases. This CDR3 is built from 14 residues. With 5 bases clipped from V and 4 bases from J, the junction kept 7 bases outside the gene matches. Germline CDR1 MNHEY, CDR2 SMNVEV (reference sequence). The CDR3 sequence: CASSPIQGSYGYTF. The CDR3 DNA sequence: TGTGCCAGCAGTCCAATACAGGGGTCCTATGGCTACACCTTC.

The V call is TRBV30, the J call TRBJ2-2; D is perhaps TRBD2 (6 bases). The CDR3 has 16 residues. CDR1 and CDR2 from the germline V gene are GTSNPN and SVGIG (reference sequence). Trimming took 3 bases from V and 3 from J, leaving 17 bases between them. The CDR3 DNA reads as TGTGCCTGGAGGGCATGGGCGGGGCATGACACCGGGGAGCTGTTTTTT. Its translation: CAWRAWAGHDTGELFF.

The chain joins TRBV11-2 to TRBJ2-3; 11 bases map to TRBD2. V dropped 2 bases and J dropped 4; count of bases not matched to a gene: 8. This CDR3 is 17 amino acids long. Germline CDR1 reads SGHAT; CDR2 reads FQNNGV. For the CDR3, the DNA is TGTGCCAGCAGCTTATTGGCTAGCGGGGGGCGGCCAGATACGCAGTATTTT. The encoded protein is CASSLLASGGRPDTQYF.

This clone was seen a single time. J is TRBJ1-2 and V is TRBV6-5; TRBD1 matches 8 bases. The germline CDR1 and CDR2 sequences are MNHEY and SVGAGI. CDR3 length: 16 residues. J gave up 4 bases and V 1 base, and 8 bases lay outside the gene matches. The CDR3 DNA follows: TGTGCCAGCAGTTACTACCAGGGGGCTGAGAGCTATGGCTACACCTTC. Amino acids: CASSYYQGAESYGYTF.

The chain links TRBV5-6 to TRBJ1-6; weak D call: TRBD1 (6 bases). The germline V gene has CDR1 SGHDT and CDR2 YYEEEE. The V gene lost 2 bases and the J gene lost 5 bases, with 11 bases spanning the gap. The CDR3 consists of 15 residues. This CDR3 reads CASSFWTANNSPLHF. CDR3 DNA sequence: TGTGCCAGCAGCTTTTGGACAGCTAATAATTCACCCCTCCACTTT. The variable domain in full, completed from reference TRBV5-6 and TRBJ1-6, reads DAGVTQSPTHLIKTRGQQVTLRCSPKSGHDTVSWYQQALGQGPQFIFQYYEEEERQRGNFPDRFSGHQFPNYSSELNVNALLLGDSALYLCASSFWTANNSPLHFGNGTRLTVT.

The V and J genes are TRBV4-1 and TRBJ1-5, with 12 bases fitting TRBD1. This CDR3 is built from 15 residues. J gave up 6 bases and V 3 bases, and 3 bases lay outside the gene matches. Germline-derived CDR1 and CDR2 are MGHRA and YSYEKL. The CDR3 coding sequence is TGCGCCAGCAGCCAGGGGACAGGGGGCACTCAGCCCCAGCATTTT. Translating it yields CASSQGTGGTQPQHF.

A few counts support this clone. The chain uses TRBV10-3 and TRBJ2-3; 9 bases are a match to TRBD1. Per germline, CDR1 ENHRY and CDR2 SYGVKD. This CDR3 region has 17 residues. V shed 5 bases and J 3 bases; nucleotides not matched to a gene: 12. The DNA of the CDR3 is TGTGCCATCAGTAAAGACCGGGACAGGGATTGGACAGATACGCAGTATTTT. Translating it yields CAISKDRDRDWTDTQYF.

The chain couples TRBV19 to TRBJ1-1; D unresolved. This CDR3 has 14 residues. V was cut by 1 base and J by 5 bases, with 11 bases left in between. Germline lookup yields CDR1 LNHDA and CDR2 SQIVND (reference sequence). The CDR3 region is CASSIVGSWTEAFF. The CDR3 nucleotides read TGTGCCAGTAGTATAGTGGGGAGTTGGACTGAAGCTTTCTTT. The entire variable domain, with the rest obtained from reference TRBV19 and TRBJ1-1, is as follows: DGGITQSPKYLFRKEGQNVTLSCEQNLNHDAMYWYRQDPGQGLRLIYYSQIVNDFQKGDIAEGYSVSREKKESFPLTVTSAQKNPTAFYLCASSIVGSWTEAFFGQGTRLTVV.

A remark on this clone: Compared with germline, one end of the junction differs, possibly owing to a read error. This chain joins TRBV7-7 and TRBJ2-2, with TRBD1 as a possible D gene (5 bases). This CDR3 is 15 amino acids long. Germline V CDR1 and CDR2: SSHAT, FNYEAQ (reference sequence). The CDR3 loop reads CASSFGRGRPGELFF. CDR3 nucleotide sequence: TGTGCTAGCAGCTTTGGTAGGGGAAGGCCCGGGGAGCTGTTTTTT.

J is TRBJ2-1 and V is TRBV9, with 8 bases aligning to TRBD1. The CDR3 length is 15 residues. Germline lookup yields CDR1 SGDLS and CDR2 YYNGEE. J gave up 8 bases and V 0 bases, and 7 bases lay outside the gene matches. CDR3 residues: CASSVGTGNLDEQFF. Written as DNA, the CDR3 is TGTGCCAGCAGCGTAGGGACAGGGAATTTGGATGAGCAGTTCTTC.

The J gene is TRBJ1-1, the V gene TRBV19; 7 bases align to TRBD1. Trimming at V came to 3 bases and at J to 0 bases, leaving 4 bases not matched to a gene. Germline values: CDR1 LNHDA, CDR2 SQIVND (reference sequence). CDR3 length equals 15 residues. Here the CDR3 DNA reads TGTGCCAGTAGTATGTTGACAGGGTTGAACACTGAAGCTTTCTTT. As protein: CASSMLTGLNTEAFF.

V gene TRBV4-3 combines with J gene TRBJ1-2; 7 bases line up with TRBD1. With 4 bases clipped from V and 7 bases from J, the junction kept 12 bases outside the gene matches. This CDR3 comprises 15 residues. CDR1 is LGHNA and CDR2 is YSLEER in the germline V gene. The DNA of the CDR3 is TGCGCCAGCAGCCCCCTGACAGGGAATGAGCCTGGCTACACCTTC. The encoded protein is CASSPLTGNEPGYTF.

The V gene is TRBV7-2, the J gene TRBJ2-1; TRBD2 aligns across 7 bases. Germline loops: CDR1 SGHTA, CDR2 FQGNSA. This CDR3 spans 14 amino acids. Trimming took 4 bases from V and 4 from J; bases not matched to a gene: 4. The CDR3 DNA sequence: TGTGCCAGCAGCTCGAATAGCGGGTACAATGAGCAGTTCTTC. This gives the protein CASSSNSGYNEQFF.

The CDR3 region is CASSIGGTDTQYF. The CDR3, as DNA: TGTGCCAGCTCCATCGGGGGCACAGATACGCAGTATTTT. The V call is TRBV5-6, the J call TRBJ2-3; a possible D gene is TRBD2 (5 bases). V was cut by 7 bases and J by 1 base, with 10 bases left in between. Germline assignment: CDR1 SGHDT and CDR2 YYEEEE. The CDR3 spans 13 residues. Based on the CDR3 plus reference TRBV5-6 and TRBJ2-3, the full variable domain is DAGVTQSPTHLIKTRGQQVTLRCSPKSGHDTVSWYQQALGQGPQFIFQYYEEEERQRGNFPDRFSGHQFPNYSSELNVNALLLGDSALYLCASSIGGTDTQYFGPGTRLTVL.

This clone was observed once. The chain has TRBV28 and TRBJ1-2; TRBD1 might be the D (5 bases). The V gene lost 1 base and the J gene lost 0 bases, with 15 bases spanning the gap. CDR1 is MDHEN, CDR2 SYDVKM, per germline. CDR3 length equals 17 residues. The CDR3 protein is CASSLSQRTGANYGYTF. The CDR3 DNA reads TGTGCCAGCAGTTTATCCCAGAGGACGGGGGCTAACTATGGCTACACCTTC.

V usage is TRBV9 and J usage is TRBJ1-2; 8 bases map to TRBD1. This CDR3 is 15 amino acids long. Germline CDR1 is SGDLS and CDR2 is YYNGEE. V trimming: 0 bases; J trimming: 13 bases; junction bases outside the gene matches: 14. Written as DNA, the CDR3 is TGTGCCAGCAGCGTAGTTGACAGGGGAATTCGGATGATCACCTTC. Translated, it gives CASSVVDRGIRMITF.

The chain joins TRBV30 to TRBJ1-6; D is unresolved. Trimming left V 0 bases short and J 14 bases short, with 17 bases between. The germline CDR1 and CDR2 sequences are GTSNPN and SVGIG (reference sequence). The CDR3 runs 14 residues. CDR3 region: CAWSVHYPSLALHF. CDR3 bases: TGTGCCTGGAGTGTACATTACCCCAGTTTGGCCCTCCACTTT.

The V gene is TRBV15, the J gene TRBJ2-5, with a weak D call TRBD2 (6 bases). The CDR3 extends over 15 amino acids. Germline V gene sequence: CDR1 LNHNV, CDR2 YYDKDF (reference sequence). Trimming left V 1 base short and J 7 bases short, with 16 bases between. The CDR3 is CATSRGIAATGTQYF. CDR3 sequence (DNA): TGTGCCACCAGCAGAGGTATAGCGGCCACGGGGACCCAGTACTTC.